A selection of T cell receptor beta chains follows, all from one sample in a study of blood T cell repertoires in COVID-19. Sequenced by immunoSEQ multiplex PCR; TCRdb stores in-frame clones only, minus some. The data contain approximately 110,000 clones, approximately 82% of them singletons. The sample was peripheral blood. These receptors all come from a woman older than 75 with active or convalescent COVID-19. The conserved cysteine and the conserved F or W are not part of the CDR3 here. The D gene is left open where the match is weak.

cdr3_aa d_call j_call v_call
ASSWTGSLNYGYT TRBD1 TRBJ1-2 TRBV5-8
ASIKGVEQY - TRBJ2-7 TRBV2
ASKTGYSPLH - TRBJ1-6 TRBV28
ASSLGDSYNSGANVLT - TRBJ2-6 TRBV5-8
ASSRTSGTYEQY TRBD2 TRBJ2-7 TRBV6-5
ASSLLQGNTEAF - TRBJ1-1 TRBV7-9
ASSLAADTQY - TRBJ2-3 TRBV5-6
ASSPYRGSSTDTQY TRBD1 TRBJ2-3 TRBV28
ASSLVASLNTGELF - TRBJ2-2 TRBV13
ASSGDRGWSNQPQH TRBD1 TRBJ1-5 TRBV2
ASSFSSSNQPQH - TRBJ1-5 TRBV5-6
ASSSGQAYYSPLH TRBD1 TRBJ1-6 TRBV11-2
ASSEDGRAGTGELF TRBD2 TRBJ2-2 TRBV2
ASSFTSRTDTQY - TRBJ2-3 TRBV7-8
ASSQEGRLRGLPDGYT TRBD1 TRBJ1-2 TRBV3-1/TRBV3-2
ASSEWQGASGYT TRBD1 TRBJ1-2 TRBV6-4
ASSLTGEDYGYT TRBD1 TRBJ1-2 TRBV28
SASRPRGQGEGEKLF TRBD1 TRBJ1-4 TRBV20-1
ASSRQGPSYEQY TRBD1 TRBJ2-7 TRBV6-5
ASSQPRDRVGNTIY TRBD1 TRBJ1-3 TRBV3-1/TRBV3-2
ASSYSDRTGLKLF TRBD1 TRBJ1-4 TRBV6-5
ASSSLSGNTIY - TRBJ1-3 TRBV5-1
ASSILGLAVYNEQF TRBD2 TRBJ2-1 TRBV7-2
ACNRGGQPQH - TRBJ1-5 TRBV30
ASSLEGSYGYT - TRBJ1-2 TRBV5-1
ASSLSANLNTGELF - TRBJ2-2 TRBV7-3
ASSQIPLAGASTDTQY TRBD2 TRBJ2-3 TRBV14
ASSFRRETYNEQF - TRBJ2-1 TRBV27
ASSLDGTGHNQPQH TRBD1 TRBJ1-5 TRBV5-1
ASTSVSGDRGFYEQY TRBD1 TRBJ2-7 TRBV19
ASSLTGGGYEQY - TRBJ2-7 TRBV6-5
ASSLATGTVYNSPLH TRBD1 TRBJ1-6 TRBV7-2
ASSPTGFAGDTQY TRBD1 TRBJ2-3 TRBV18
ASSGPRMGGAPGNTIY - TRBJ1-3 TRBV9
ASSQDRIGAQH - TRBJ1-5 TRBV3-1/TRBV3-2
ATSQGEYNQPQH TRBD1 TRBJ1-5 TRBV24-1
ASRETSGPNEQF TRBD2 TRBJ2-1 TRBV2
ASSPEGENTIY - TRBJ1-3 TRBV18
ASSPGQGRNTEAF TRBD1 TRBJ1-1 TRBV6-5
ASSPSFELVYNEQF - TRBJ2-1 TRBV18
ATSRVGSGEGNIQY TRBD2 TRBJ2-4 TRBV15
ASSVTRITGELF - TRBJ2-2 TRBV9
ASSQRGNNEQF - TRBJ2-1 TRBV3-1/TRBV3-2
ASSLLGRSYEQY - TRBJ2-7 TRBV11-2